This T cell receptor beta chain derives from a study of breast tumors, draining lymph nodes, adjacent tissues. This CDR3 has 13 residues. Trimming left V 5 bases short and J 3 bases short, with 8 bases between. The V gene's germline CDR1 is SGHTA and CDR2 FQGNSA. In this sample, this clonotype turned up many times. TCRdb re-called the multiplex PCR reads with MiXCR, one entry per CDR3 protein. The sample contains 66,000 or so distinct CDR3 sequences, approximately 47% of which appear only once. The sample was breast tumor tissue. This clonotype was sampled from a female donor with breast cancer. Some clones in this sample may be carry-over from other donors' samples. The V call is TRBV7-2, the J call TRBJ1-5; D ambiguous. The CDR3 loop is CASSPDSNQPQHF. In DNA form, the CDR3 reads TGTGCCAGCAGCCCAGATTCCAATCAGCCCCAGCATTTT.